This record looks at one T cell receptor beta chain sequence and its context. Antigen unknown. Germline-derived CDR1 and CDR2 are SGHVS and FQNEAQ. CDR3 length equals 17 residues. Trimming at V came to 5 bases and at J to 2 bases, leaving 8 bases not matched to a gene. 13 Jbeta primers and 60 Vbeta primers were used for the PCR. Data came from immunoSEQ multiplex PCR; TCRdb stores just in-frame clones and leaves some out. This table holds around 150,000 clones, about 65% found once. These data originate in a study of cytomegalovirus exposure and HLA in healthy donors. Study at large: Earlier, approximately 180 million T cells were analyzed, and some 120 million unique TCR beta sequences were found among them.

Broader study findings: The authors excluded some V segments, including TRBV6-2 and TRBV6-3, as indistinguishable. With later analysis, a missense DCLRE1C variant became linked to TCR beta V- and J-gene trimming.

V is TRBV7-8 and J is TRBJ2-3, with TRBD2 identical over 12 bases. Sequencing was done on a sample of PBMCs. This clonotype was sampled from a woman in her 30s in good health and CMV-seronegative. The CDR3 protein is CASSLWTSGTITDTQYF. The CDR3, as DNA: TGTGCCAGCAGCCTCTGGACTAGCGGGACTATCACAGATACGCAGTATTTT.